This T cell receptor (beta chain) was observed in a study of tissue T cells after allogeneic stem cell transplantation. Profiled with immunoSEQ multiplex PCR; TCRdb holds only in-frame clones, not every one. The table has about 24,000 clones, 70% to 75% seen once. The table lists this clone with a count of one. The antigen remains unidentified. Overall study findings and caveats: Anatomically similar tissues had similar TCR repertoires within each patient. In patients and mice, blood and spleen missed much of tissue repertoire. Motif-based clustering found tissue-specific repertoire signatures shared across patients, though few clones were shared.

This CDR3 contains 15 residues. Between the trimmed V and J ends, which lost 5 bases and 9 bases, there was a span of 20 bases. Per germline, CDR1 MRHNA and CDR2 SNTAGT. The gene calls are TRBV6-4 and TRBJ2-1, with a possible D match to TRBD2 (7 bases). The TCR was taken from a female donor over 55 with lung cancer. This material consisted of tissue from the ileum, taken at autopsy. The chain's CDR3 is CASSLEGGTSAEQFF. The CDR3 coding sequence is TGTGCCAGCAGTCTCGAGGGGGGGACCTCCGCTGAGCAGTTCTTC.